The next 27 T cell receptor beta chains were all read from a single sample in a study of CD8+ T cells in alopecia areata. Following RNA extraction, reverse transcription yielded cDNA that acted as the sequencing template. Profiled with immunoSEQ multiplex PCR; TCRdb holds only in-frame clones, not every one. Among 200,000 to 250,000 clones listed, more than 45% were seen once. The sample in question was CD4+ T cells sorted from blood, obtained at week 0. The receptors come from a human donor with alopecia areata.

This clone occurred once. This CDR3 is CASSFGHEQFF. In nucleotides, the CDR3 is TGTGCCAGCAGTTTTGGGCATGAGCAGTTCTTC. J is TRBJ2-1 and V is TRBV6-5, with unresolved D. V lost 4 bases to trimming and J lost 8 bases, with 6 bases between them. The CDR3 length is 11 residues. Germline loops: CDR1 MNHEY, CDR2 SVGAGI.

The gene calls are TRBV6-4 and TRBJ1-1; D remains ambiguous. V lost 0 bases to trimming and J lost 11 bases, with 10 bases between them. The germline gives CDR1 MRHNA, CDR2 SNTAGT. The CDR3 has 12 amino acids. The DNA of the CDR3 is TGTGCCAGCAGTGACTCGAGCGGGGTGGCTTTCTTT. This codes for CASSDSSGVAFF.

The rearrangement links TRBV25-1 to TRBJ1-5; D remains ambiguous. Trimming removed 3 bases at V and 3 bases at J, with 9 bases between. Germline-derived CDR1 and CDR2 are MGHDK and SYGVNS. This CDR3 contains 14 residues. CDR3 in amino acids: CASSEAGFNQPQHF. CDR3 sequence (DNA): TGTGCCAGCAGTGAGGCGGGATTCAATCAGCCCCAGCATTTT. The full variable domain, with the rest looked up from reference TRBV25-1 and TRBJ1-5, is EADIYQTPRYLVIGTGKKITLECSQTMGHDKMYWYQQDPGMELHLIHYSYGVNSTEKGDLSSESTVSRIRTEHFPLTLESARPSHTSQYLCASSEAGFNQPQHFGDGTRLSIL.

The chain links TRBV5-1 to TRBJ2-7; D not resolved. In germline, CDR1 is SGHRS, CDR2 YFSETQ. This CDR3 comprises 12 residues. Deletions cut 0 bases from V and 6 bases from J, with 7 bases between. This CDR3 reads CASSLVVGEQYF. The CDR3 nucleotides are TGCGCCAGCAGCTTGGTGGTTGGCGAGCAGTACTTC.

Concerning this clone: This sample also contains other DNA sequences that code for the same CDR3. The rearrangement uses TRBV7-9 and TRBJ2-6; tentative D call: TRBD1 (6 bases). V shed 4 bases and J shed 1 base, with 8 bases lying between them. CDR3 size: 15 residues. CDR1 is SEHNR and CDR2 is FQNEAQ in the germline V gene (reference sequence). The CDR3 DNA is TGTGCCAGCAGCTCCACAGGGTCTGGGGCCAACGTCCTGACTTTC. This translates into CASSSTGSGANVLTF.

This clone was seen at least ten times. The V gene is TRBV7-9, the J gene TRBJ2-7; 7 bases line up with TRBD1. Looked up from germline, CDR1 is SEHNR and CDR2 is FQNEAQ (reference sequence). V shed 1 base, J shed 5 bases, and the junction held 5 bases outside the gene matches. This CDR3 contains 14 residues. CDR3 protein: CASSLGQGVHEQYF. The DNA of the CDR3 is TGTGCCAGCAGCTTAGGGCAGGGGGTCCACGAGCAGTACTTC.

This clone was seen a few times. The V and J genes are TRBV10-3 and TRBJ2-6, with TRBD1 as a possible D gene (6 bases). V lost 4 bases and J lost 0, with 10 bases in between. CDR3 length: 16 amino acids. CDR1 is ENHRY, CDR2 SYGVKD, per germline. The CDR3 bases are TGTGCCATCAGTGGACAGGTCTCCTCTGGGGCCAACGTCCTGACTTTC. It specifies CAISGQVSSGANVLTF.

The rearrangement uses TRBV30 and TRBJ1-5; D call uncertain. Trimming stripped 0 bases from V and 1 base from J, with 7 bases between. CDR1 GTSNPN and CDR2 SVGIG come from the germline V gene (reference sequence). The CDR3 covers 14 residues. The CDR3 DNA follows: TGTGCCTGGAGTGTTATGGGCAGCAATCAGCCCCAGCATTTT. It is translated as CAWSVMGSNQPQHF. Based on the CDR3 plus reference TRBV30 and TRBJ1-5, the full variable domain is SQTIHQWPATLVQPVGSPLSLECTVEGTSNPNLYWYRQAAGRGLQLLFYSVGIGQISSEVPQNLSASRPQDRQFILSSKKLLLSDSGFYLCAWSVMGSNQPQHFGDGTRLSIL.

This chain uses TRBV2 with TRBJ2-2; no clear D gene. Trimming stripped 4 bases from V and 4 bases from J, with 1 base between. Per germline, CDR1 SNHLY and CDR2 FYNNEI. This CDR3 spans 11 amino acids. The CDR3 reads CASSGTGELFF. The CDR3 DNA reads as TGTGCCAGCAGTGGCACCGGGGAGCTGTTTTTT.

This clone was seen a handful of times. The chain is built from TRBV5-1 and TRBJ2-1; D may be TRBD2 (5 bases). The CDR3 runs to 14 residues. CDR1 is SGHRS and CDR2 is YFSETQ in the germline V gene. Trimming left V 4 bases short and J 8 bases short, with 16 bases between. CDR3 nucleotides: TGCGCCAGCAGCGACCGGACTGGCAACTATGAGCAGTTCTTC. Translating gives CASSDRTGNYEQFF.

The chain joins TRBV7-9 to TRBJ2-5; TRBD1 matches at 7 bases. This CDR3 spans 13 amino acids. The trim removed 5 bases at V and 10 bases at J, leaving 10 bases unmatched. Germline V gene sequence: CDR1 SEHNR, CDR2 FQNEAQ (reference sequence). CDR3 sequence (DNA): TGTGCCAGCAGCCGAGGACAGGACGGGAACCAGTACTTC. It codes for CASSRGQDGNQYF. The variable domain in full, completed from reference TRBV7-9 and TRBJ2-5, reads DTGVSQNPRHKITKRGQNVTFRCDPISEHNRLYWYRQTLGQGPEFLTYFQNEAQLEKSRLLSDRFSAERPKGSFSTLEIQRTEQGDSAMYLCASSRGQDGNQYFGPGTRLLVL.

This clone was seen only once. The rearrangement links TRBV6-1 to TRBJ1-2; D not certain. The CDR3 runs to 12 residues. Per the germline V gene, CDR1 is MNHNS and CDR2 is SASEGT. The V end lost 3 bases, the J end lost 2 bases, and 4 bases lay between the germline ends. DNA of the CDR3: TGTGCCAGCAGTGATGGAAACTATGGCTACACCTTC. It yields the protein CASSDGNYGYTF.

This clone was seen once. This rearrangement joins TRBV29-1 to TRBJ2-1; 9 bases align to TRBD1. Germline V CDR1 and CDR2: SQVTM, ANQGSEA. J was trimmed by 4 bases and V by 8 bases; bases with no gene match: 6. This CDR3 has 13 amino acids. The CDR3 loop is CSSGTGTYNEQFF. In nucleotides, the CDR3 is TGCAGCTCGGGGACAGGGACATACAATGAGCAGTTCTTC.

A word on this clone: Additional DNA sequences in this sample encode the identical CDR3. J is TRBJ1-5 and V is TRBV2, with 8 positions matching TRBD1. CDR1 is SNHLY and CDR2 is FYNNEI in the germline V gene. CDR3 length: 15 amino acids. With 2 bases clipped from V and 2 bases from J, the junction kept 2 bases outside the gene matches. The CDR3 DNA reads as TGTGCCAGCAGTGAAAACAGGGGGGGCAATCAGCCCCAGCATTTT. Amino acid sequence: CASSENRGGNQPQHF.

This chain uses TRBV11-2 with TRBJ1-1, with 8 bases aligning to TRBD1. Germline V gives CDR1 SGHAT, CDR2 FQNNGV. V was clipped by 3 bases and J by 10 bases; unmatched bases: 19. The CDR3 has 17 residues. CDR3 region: CASSLTGAEVGSSGAFF. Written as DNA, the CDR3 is TGTGCCAGCAGCTTGACAGGGGCGGAGGTTGGGAGTAGCGGAGCTTTCTTT.

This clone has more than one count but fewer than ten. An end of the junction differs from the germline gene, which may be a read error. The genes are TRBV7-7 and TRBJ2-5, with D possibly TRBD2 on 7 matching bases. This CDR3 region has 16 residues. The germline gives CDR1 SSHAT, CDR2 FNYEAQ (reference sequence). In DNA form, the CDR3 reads TGTGCTAGCAGCTTAAGGGGGGGACCCACCCAAGAGACCCAGTACTTC. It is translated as CASSLRGGPTQETQYF.

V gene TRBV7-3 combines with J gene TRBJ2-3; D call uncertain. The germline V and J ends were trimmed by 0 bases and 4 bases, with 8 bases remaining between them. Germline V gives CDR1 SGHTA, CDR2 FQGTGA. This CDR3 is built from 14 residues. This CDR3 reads CASSLTLAPDTQYF. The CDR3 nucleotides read TGTGCCAGCAGCTTAACTCTGGCCCCAGATACGCAGTATTTT.

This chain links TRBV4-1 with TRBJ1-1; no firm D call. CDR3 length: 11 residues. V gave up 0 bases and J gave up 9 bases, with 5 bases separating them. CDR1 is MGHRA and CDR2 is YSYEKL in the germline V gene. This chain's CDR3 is CASSQDRKAFF. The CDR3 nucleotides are TGCGCCAGCAGCCAAGATCGTAAAGCTTTCTTT.

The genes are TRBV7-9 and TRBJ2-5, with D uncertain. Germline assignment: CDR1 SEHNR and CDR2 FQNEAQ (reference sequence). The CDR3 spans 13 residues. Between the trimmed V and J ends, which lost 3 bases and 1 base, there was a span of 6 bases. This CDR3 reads CASSLRSQETQYF. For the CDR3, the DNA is TGTGCCAGCAGCTTGAGGTCCCAAGAGACCCAGTACTTC.

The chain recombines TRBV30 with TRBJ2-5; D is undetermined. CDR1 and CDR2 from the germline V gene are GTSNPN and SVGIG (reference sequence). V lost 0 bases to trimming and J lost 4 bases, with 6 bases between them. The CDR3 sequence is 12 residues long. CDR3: CAWSVLLETQYF. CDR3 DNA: TGTGCCTGGAGTGTACTTTTAGAGACCCAGTACTTC.

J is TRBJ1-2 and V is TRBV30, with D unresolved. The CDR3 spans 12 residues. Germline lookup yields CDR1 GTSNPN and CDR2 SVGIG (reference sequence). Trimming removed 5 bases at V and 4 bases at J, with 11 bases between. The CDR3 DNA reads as TGTGCCTGGCGGCGGTTACTCTATGGCTACACCTTC. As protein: CAWRRLLYGYTF.

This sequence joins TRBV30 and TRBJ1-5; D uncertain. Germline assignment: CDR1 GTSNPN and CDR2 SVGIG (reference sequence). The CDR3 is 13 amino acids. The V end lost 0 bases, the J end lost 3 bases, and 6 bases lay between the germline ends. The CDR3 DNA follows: TGTGCCTGGAGTGTAAACCACAATCAGCCCCAGCATTTT. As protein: CAWSVNHNQPQHF.

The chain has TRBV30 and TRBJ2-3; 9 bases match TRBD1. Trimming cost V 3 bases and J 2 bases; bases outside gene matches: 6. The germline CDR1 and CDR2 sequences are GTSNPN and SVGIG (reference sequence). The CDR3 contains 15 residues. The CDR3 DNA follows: TGTGCCTGGAGCGATACAGGGGGCTACACAGATACGCAGTATTTT. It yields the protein CAWSDTGGYTDTQYF.

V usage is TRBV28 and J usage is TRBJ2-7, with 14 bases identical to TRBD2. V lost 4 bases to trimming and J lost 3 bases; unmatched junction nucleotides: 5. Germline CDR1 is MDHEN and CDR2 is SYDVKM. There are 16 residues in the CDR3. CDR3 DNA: TGTGCCAGCAGTTCCCCGGGGACTAGCGGGAGCTACGAGCAGTACTTC. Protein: CASSSPGTSGSYEQYF.

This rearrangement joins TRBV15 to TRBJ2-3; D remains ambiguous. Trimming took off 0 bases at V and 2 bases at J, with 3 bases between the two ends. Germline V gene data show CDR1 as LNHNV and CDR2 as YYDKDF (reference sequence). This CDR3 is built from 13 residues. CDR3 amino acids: CATSRDYTDTQYF. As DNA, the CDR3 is TGTGCCACCAGCAGAGACTACACAGATACGCAGTATTTT.

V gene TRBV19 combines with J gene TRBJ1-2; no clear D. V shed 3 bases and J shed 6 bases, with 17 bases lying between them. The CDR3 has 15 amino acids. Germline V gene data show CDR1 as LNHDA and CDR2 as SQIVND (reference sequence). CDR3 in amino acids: CASSISGSSYDGYTF. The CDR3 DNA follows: TGTGCCAGTAGTATTAGTGGATCCTCATATGATGGCTACACCTTC.

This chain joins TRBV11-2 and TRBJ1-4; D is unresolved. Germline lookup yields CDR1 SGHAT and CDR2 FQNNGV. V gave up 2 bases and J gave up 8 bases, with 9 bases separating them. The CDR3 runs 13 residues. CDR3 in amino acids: CASSLKFNEKLFF. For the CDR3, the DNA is TGTGCCAGCAGCTTAAAGTTCAACGAAAAACTGTTTTTT. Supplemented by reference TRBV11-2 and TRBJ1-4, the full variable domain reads EAGVAQSPRYKIIEKRQSVAFWCNPISGHATLYWYQQILGQGPKLLIQFQNNGVVDDSQLPKDRFSAERLKGVDSTLKIQPAKLEDSAVYLCASSLKFNEKLFFGSGTQLSVL.